There are a few counts of the clone carrying this T cell receptor (beta chain). Authors of the study amplified TCR beta CDR3 regions from RNA transcripts. The HTBI primer set was used in a first-round RT-PCR of the TCR CDR3. TCRdb analysed the multiplex PCR reads with MiXCR anew, one entry per CDR3 protein. This table has more than 300,000 distinct CDR3 sequences, about 15% appearing once. The entry originates in a study of T cells in Graves' hyperthyroidism and ophthalmopathy. This CDR3 has 11 residues. Trimming shortened V by 0 bases and J by 7 bases, and 7 bases separated the two germline ends. Germline values: CDR1 DFQATT, CDR2 SNEGSKA (reference sequence). Fresh 10 ml peripheral blood yielded PBMCs.

This sequence was found in a woman aged 25 to 39 with Graves' hyperthyroidism. Input material: blood. The rearrangement links TRBV20-1 to TRBJ2-7; no firm D call. CDR3 nucleotides: TGCAGTGCTAGAGATCTCGAAGAGCAGTACTTC. As protein: CSARDLEEQYF.